This T cell receptor (beta chain) was sequenced in a study of cytomegalovirus exposure and HLA in healthy donors. Whole-study findings and limits: Cytomegalovirus association was assigned to under 200 TCR beta chains.

Clones were sequenced by immunoSEQ multiplex PCR, and TCRdb holds only the in-frame ones, with some missing. The sample yields over 60,000 clones, approximately 96% seen once. A word on this clone: Its antigen is as yet unknown.

The origin of this receptor is a man younger than 30 in good health and CMV-seronegative. The sample was PBMCs.

The CDR3 bases are TGTGCCAGCAGCTTTAGCAATGAGCAGTTCTTC. It specifies CASSFSNEQFF. The chain has TRBV7-9 and TRBJ2-1; no clear D gene. CDR3 length: 11 residues. V was shortened by 3 bases and J by 6 bases, with 3 bases between the two germline ends. Per the germline V gene, CDR1 is SEHNR and CDR2 is FQNEAQ (reference sequence). Full variable domain (rest looked up from reference TRBV7-9 and TRBJ2-1): DTGVSQNPRHKITKRGQNVTFRCDPISEHNRLYWYRQTLGQGPEFLTYFQNEAQLEKSRLLSDRFSAERPKGSFSTLEIQRTEQGDSAMYLCASSFSNEQFFGPGTRLTVL.